The TCR beta chain described here comes from a study of Ad26.COV2.S vaccination and SARS-CoV-2 variants. General study results and limits: People given the vaccine had a wider spike-specific TCR breadth than placebo recipients did.

Treatment in this sample: over 15 received Ad26.COV2.S at low or high dose, single or two shots; about 5 received placebo; per-sample allocation not given. Collection of samples fell on day 63 after the first vaccine or placebo injection. SARS-CoV-2 spike from the Wuhan strain was encoded by the vaccine, an Ad26 vector. Clones were read by immunoSEQ multiplex PCR, and TCRdb kept only the in-frame ones, dropping some. Of about 680,000 clones detected, around 89% appear once; the ten largest clones hold approximately 1.5%. J lost 5 bases, V lost 7 bases, and 5 bases had no gene match. The CDR3 totals 13 residues. Germline V gives CDR1 MNHEY, CDR2 SVGAGI. As for this clone: Its antigen remains unidentified.

The TCR originated in a person between 18 and 65 years old who received the Ad26.COV2.S COVID-19 vaccine or a placebo. The sample consisted of peripheral blood, taken in a trial of Ad26.COV2.S vaccine versus placebo. The chain carries TRBV6-5 and TRBJ2-7; 10 bases line up with TRBD1. The CDR3 DNA sequence: TGTGCCAGCATCCGGACAGGGGGAGACGAGCAGTACTTC. It translates to CASIRTGGDEQYF.